Reported below is one T cell receptor (beta chain). Its specificity is not known. Profiled with immunoSEQ multiplex PCR; TCRdb holds only in-frame clones, not every one. This sample carries under 4,500 clones, around 95% of them seen once, and the ten largest clones take under 0.95%. The data were obtained in a study of T cell clonotyping in hematopoietic cell transplantation. Study-level findings and limits: Few recipient clonotypes overlapped donors; over 95% were de novo at given depth. Broader posttransplant TCR repertoire diversity was predicted by graft donor and pretransplant recipient Inverse Simpson Index values.

V was trimmed by 1 base and J by 3 bases, leaving 12 bases between them. CDR1 SEHNR and CDR2 FQNEAQ come from the germline V gene (reference sequence). The CDR3 is 15 amino acids. The chain employs TRBV7-9 and TRBJ2-5, with D perhaps TRBD1 (5 bases). Material: PBMCs, obtained 30 days after allogeneic stem cell transplant. The receptor was isolated from a male patient aged 50 to 59 who had an allogeneic stem cell transplant from a related donor, so the T cells may come from the graft donor. Some clones in this sample may be carry-over from other donors' samples. The CDR3 bases are TGTGCCAGCAGCTTAGAGGGGTTACAGAAAGAGACCCAGTACTTC. Amino acids: CASSLEGLQKETQYF.